These 26 T cell receptor beta chains came from one sample sequenced in a study of blood T cells in healthy people across ages. Then a second PCR, running roughly 7 to 11 cycles, was carried out with a sample-barcoded 5' primer and a J-beta primer mix. TCRdb fed the 5' RACE reads into MiXCR, producing one record per CDR3 protein. The repertoire holds 760,000 or so distinct CDR3 sequences, with 20% to 25% as singletons. The same sample was also used in a study of T cells of mothers and their children.

Sequences were obtained from blood. These receptors came from a boy aged 5-17 years in good health.

This chain uses TRBV4-3 with TRBJ1-2, with D unresolved. Germline CDR1 LGHNA, CDR2 YSLEER. CDR3 length: 14 amino acids. The ends were cut back, 4 bases at V and 2 bases at J, with 11 bases in the middle. DNA for the CDR3: TGCGCCAGCAGCCGGACGACGGAAAACTATGGCTACACCTTC. It encodes CASSRTTENYGYTF.

The rearrangement joins TRBV11-2 to TRBJ2-5; D gene unclear. The J call is uncertain, as TRBJ2-1 better fits the DNA end. This CDR3 is 13 amino acids long. The germline V gene encodes CDR1 SGHAT and CDR2 FQNNGV. CDR3 loop: CASSPRARNEQFF. In DNA form, the CDR3 reads TGTGCCAGCAGCCCTCGGGCAAGGAATGAGCAGTTCTTC.

This clonotype was detected only a few times. One end of the junction fails to match germline, which may point to a read error. The chain uses TRBV5-1 and TRBJ2-1, with D maybe TRBD2 (7 bases). The J call is in doubt because the DNA end fits TRBJ2-7 better. The CDR3 has 13 amino acids. Germline V gene sequence: CDR1 SGHRS, CDR2 YFSETQ. For the CDR3, the DNA is TGCGCCAGCAGCTTGGGCGGGGGCTACGGGCAGTACTTC. Encoded protein: CASSLGGGYGQYF.

On this clonotype itself: One end of the junction does not line up with germline, which may come from a read error. CDR3 sequence: CSASLSGKQETQYF. CDR3 nucleotides: TGTAGTGCTAGTCTTAGCGGCAAACAAGAGACCCAGTACTTC. This chain joins TRBV20-1 and TRBJ2-5, with D possibly being TRBD2 (6 bases). CDR3 length: 14 residues. Germline CDR1 and CDR2: DFQATT and SNEGSKA (reference sequence).

V and J are TRBV12-3 or TRBV12-4 and TRBJ2-6; maybe TRBD2 (6 bases). The CDR3 spans 14 residues. V lost 6 bases to trimming and J lost 4 bases, with 10 bases between them. The CDR3 region is CASREGSGANVLTF. CDR3 bases: TGTGCCAGCAGGGAGGGCTCAGGGGCCAACGTCCTGACTTTC.

This chain uses TRBV20-1 with TRBJ1-1; D might be TRBD1 (5 bases). CDR3 size: 12 residues. CDR1 is DFQATT and CDR2 is SNEGSKA in the germline V gene (reference sequence). V was shortened by 5 bases and J by 10 bases, with 17 bases between the two germline ends. CDR3 residues: CSAPGLADAAFF. CDR3 coding DNA: TGCAGTGCTCCAGGGTTGGCGGACGCAGCTTTCTTT.

The chain recombines TRBV11-2 with TRBJ2-1; D is ambiguous. V was clipped by 1 base and J by 5 bases, with 12 bases between them. The CDR3 spans 15 residues. Germline loops: CDR1 SGHAT, CDR2 FQNNGV. Here the CDR3 reads CASSLVAPTNNEQFF. CDR3 nucleotides: TGTGCCAGCAGCTTAGTGGCCCCCACTAACAATGAGCAGTTCTTC.

This clonotype has only a few counts. This sequence joins TRBV14 and TRBJ1-1; D is unclear. This CDR3 is built from 13 residues. Deletions cut 4 bases from V and 5 bases from J, with 11 bases between. Germline V CDR1 and CDR2: SGHDN, FVKESK. DNA of the CDR3: TGTGCCAGCAGCCCCGCCAGATGGACTGAAGCTTTCTTT. Amino acid sequence: CASSPARWTEAFF.

This clonotype has only a few counts. The chain is built from TRBV20-1 and TRBJ2-7, with 12 bases lining up with TRBD1. Germline assignment: CDR1 DFQATT and CDR2 SNEGSKA (reference sequence). J was trimmed by 3 bases and V by 0 bases; bases with no gene match: 3. The CDR3 covers 15 residues. Written as DNA, the CDR3 is TGCAGTGCTAGAGATGGGGACAGGGGGCTCTACGAGCAGTACTTC. Translation gives CSARDGDRGLYEQYF.

This clonotype was found a few times. V gene TRBV29-1 combines with J gene TRBJ2-3, with no clear D. This CDR3 is built from 13 residues. The germline gives CDR1 SQVTM, CDR2 ANQGSEA. The V end lost 7 bases, the J end lost 1 base, and 12 bases lay between the germline ends. CDR3 amino acids: CSGGNLGTDTQYF. As DNA, the CDR3 is TGCAGCGGGGGAAACCTCGGCACAGATACGCAGTATTTT.

This clonotype turned up a few times. The chain employs TRBV6-1 and TRBJ2-7; D is perhaps TRBD1 or TRBD2 (5 bases each). Germline V CDR1 and CDR2: MNHNS, SASEGT. The CDR3 is 14 residues long. V was cut by 4 bases and J by 4 bases, with 14 bases left in between. CDR3 bases: TGTGCCAGCAGTGTATACGAGGGGTCGTACGAGCAGTACTTC. It is translated as CASSVYEGSYEQYF.

Regarding this clonotype: The final CDR3 position lacks the conserved phenylalanine or tryptophan, pointing to a likely read error. This chain's CDR3 is CASSLTQGAGAQYL. CDR3 in DNA: TGTGCCAGCAGCCTAACACAGGGGGCAGGGGCCCAGTACCTC. V and J are TRBV7-8 and TRBJ2-5; TRBD1 matches 9 bases. Trimming at V came to 5 bases and at J to 9 bases, leaving 10 bases not matched to a gene. Germline values: CDR1 SGHVS, CDR2 FQNEAQ. CDR3 size: 14 residues.

The chain is built from TRBV25-1 and TRBJ2-5; D is uncertain. The germline gives CDR1 MGHDK, CDR2 SYGVNS. This CDR3 contains 15 residues. V lost 1 base and J lost 5, with 14 bases in between. The CDR3 spells CASSESIAVVETQYF. As DNA, the CDR3 is TGTGCCAGCAGTGAATCTATAGCAGTAGTGGAGACCCAGTACTTC.

This rearrangement joins TRBV28 to TRBJ1-5; D gene unclear. This CDR3 spans 12 amino acids. V was shortened by 2 bases and J by 9 bases, with 8 bases between the two germline ends. CDR1 is MDHEN and CDR2 is SYDVKM in the germline V gene. CDR3: CASSLETRPQHF. DNA for the CDR3: TGTGCCAGCAGTTTAGAGACGAGGCCCCAGCATTTT.

Only a few counts were recorded for this clonotype. V and J are TRBV9 and TRBJ1-2; D is unclear. The CDR3 is 14 amino acids. Germline CDR1 is SGDLS and CDR2 is YYNGEE. V shed 3 bases and J shed 4 bases, with 13 bases lying between them. The CDR3 nucleotides are TGTGCCAGCAGCGGAGATGGGTTTCGCTATGGCTACACCTTC. It codes for CASSGDGFRYGYTF.

This clonotype was seen only a few times. V is TRBV12-3 or TRBV12-4 and J is TRBJ2-3; 10 bases agree with TRBD2. The CDR3 covers 14 residues. The V and J ends lost 5 bases and 5 bases, in that order; junction bases with no gene match: 4. Here the CDR3 reads CASSLSGGQDTQYF. CDR3 DNA sequence: TGTGCCAGCAGTCTTAGCGGGGGGCAAGATACGCAGTATTTT.

This chain links TRBV5-1 with TRBJ1-5, with D unclear. The DNA end favors TRBJ2-3, so the J call may be wrong. The CDR3 runs 15 residues. The germline CDR1 and CDR2 sequences are SGHRS and YFSETQ. CDR3 protein: CASSLSGQHTDTQYF. DNA of the CDR3: TGCGCCAGCAGCTTGTCGGGCCAGCACACAGATACGCAGTATTTT.

The gene calls are TRBV29-1 and TRBJ2-5; D gene ambiguous. V lost 1 base and J lost 1, with 7 bases in between. The V gene's germline CDR1 is SQVTM and CDR2 ANQGSEA. This CDR3 is built from 13 residues. The CDR3 here is CSVEVWPQETQYF. The CDR3 nucleotides are TGCAGCGTTGAAGTATGGCCCCAAGAGACCCAGTACTTC.

The rearrangement uses TRBV7-2 and TRBJ1-4; D gene unclear. Germline CDR1 is SGHTA and CDR2 is FQGNSA. Trimming stripped 5 bases from V and 7 bases from J, with 14 bases between. This CDR3 comprises 14 residues. This CDR3 reads CASSLLGEVEKLFF. CDR3 DNA: TGTGCCAGCAGCCTGTTAGGAGAAGTTGAAAAACTGTTTTTT.

The J gene is TRBJ2-7, the V gene TRBV20-1; 7 positions agree with TRBD2. The CDR3 has 11 residues. Germline V gene data show CDR1 as DFQATT and CDR2 as SNEGSKA (reference sequence). The junction had 10 bases not matched to a gene; V was cut back by 7 bases and J by 10 bases. CDR3 sequence (DNA): TGCAGTGGAAGTCCCGGACTAGATCAGTACTTC. This codes for CSGSPGLDQYF.

V gene TRBV7-2 combines with J gene TRBJ2-5; D ambiguous. The CDR3 spans 13 residues. Germline V gives CDR1 SGHTA, CDR2 FQGNSA. Deletions cut 5 bases from V and 7 bases from J, with 14 bases between. CDR3 in amino acids: CASSDTVEGTQYF. CDR3 coding DNA: TGTGCCAGCAGCGATACCGTAGAAGGGACCCAGTACTTC.

The genes are TRBV20-1 and TRBJ2-1; no reliable D call. CDR1 and CDR2 from the germline V gene are DFQATT and SNEGSKA (reference sequence). V was pared by 5 bases and J by 6 bases, with 20 bases between. This CDR3 is built from 15 residues. This CDR3 reads CSAAQLAAISNEQFF. CDR3 sequence (DNA): TGCAGTGCTGCCCAACTCGCTGCAATCTCCAATGAGCAGTTCTTC.

The V gene is TRBV6-5, the J gene TRBJ1-1; 9 nucleotides match TRBD1. The CDR3 runs to 15 residues. Germline CDR1 and CDR2: MNHEY and SVGAGI. Trimming removed 8 bases from V and 6 bases from J; junction bases left unmatched: 13. The CDR3 loop reads CASGRDREKGPEAFF. The DNA of the CDR3 is TGTGCCAGCGGCCGGGACAGGGAGAAGGGACCTGAAGCTTTCTTT.

This clonotype was seen a handful of times. V usage is TRBV14 and J usage is TRBJ1-2; no clear D. The CDR3 has 11 residues. Germline V gene lookup returns CDR1 SGHDN and CDR2 FVKESK. The V and J ends lost 4 bases and 10 bases respectively, with 10 bases between them. CDR3 sequence (DNA): TGTGCCAGCAGCCCTTTCGATGACTACACCTTC. This codes for CASSPFDDYTF.

This clonotype occurred once. The rearrangement links TRBV7-9 to TRBJ2-1, with D uncertain. The J call may be wrong; the DNA end is better matched by TRBJ2-5. The CDR3 has 13 residues. CDR1 is SEHNR, CDR2 FQNEAQ, per germline (reference sequence). This chain's CDR3 is CASSSPVSETQYF. In nucleotides, the CDR3 is TGTGCCAGCAGCTCTCCAGTATCGGAGACCCAGTACTTC.

This clonotype was seen more than once but under ten times. The chain couples TRBV7-9 to TRBJ2-1; D unclear. Germline CDR1 and CDR2: SEHNR and FQNEAQ (reference sequence). The V end lost 5 bases, the J end lost 6 bases, and 11 bases lay between the germline ends. This CDR3 contains 13 residues. CDR3 amino acids: CASSPPGSNEQFF. Written as DNA, the CDR3 is TGTGCCAGCAGCCCACCGGGCTCCAATGAGCAGTTCTTC.